There are many counts of the clone carrying this TCR beta chain. Its antigen is still unknown. From germline, CDR1 is SNHLY and CDR2 FYNNEI. Unmatched junction bases numbered 5, after V lost 7 bases and J lost 1 base. The CDR3 is 15 residues long. This entry is derived from a study of breast tumors, draining lymph nodes, adjacent tissues. The lymph nodes were axillary draining lymph nodes from breast cancer patients. TCRdb ran MiXCR on the multiplex PCR reads and lists one entry per CDR3 protein. The repertoire holds around 140,000 distinct CDR3 sequences, about a fifth seen once, with just over 2.5% in the top ten. Study outcomes and limitations: Luminal-like breast cancer showed significantly greater tumor-nontumor repertoire similarity than basal-like breast cancer did. Tumor repertoires ranked between lymph nodes and nontumor tissue in diversity, with V and J gene preferences.

The sequence was obtained from a female donor with breast cancer. Some clones in this sample may be carry-over from other donors' samples. The sequenced sample consisted of axillary lymph node tissue. This rearrangement joins TRBV2 to TRBJ2-5; 11 bases fit TRBD2. Here the CDR3 reads CASIRTSGFQETQYF. For the CDR3, the DNA is TGTGCCAGCATCCGGACTAGCGGGTTCCAAGAGACCCAGTACTTC.